These 23 T cell receptor beta chains came from one sample sequenced in a study of shared clonotypes between healthy human individuals. Sequenced by immunoSEQ multiplex PCR; TCRdb stores in-frame clones only, minus some. The table lists fewer than 550,000 clones, over 75% of them singletons. Sequencing used PBMCs. These receptors were collected from a woman in her thirties or forties in good health. Some clones in this sample may be carry-over from other donors' samples.

This clone was counted once. Other DNA variants within this sample encode the same CDR3. V usage is TRBV5-4 and J usage is TRBJ1-1, with 7 bases matching TRBD1. The J segment lost 1 base and the V segment lost 3 bases, leaving 0 bases of the junction unmatched. In germline, CDR1 is SGHNT, CDR2 YYREEE (reference sequence). CDR3 size: 13 residues. In DNA, the CDR3 is TGTGCCAGCAGCTGGGACAGGAACACTGAAGCTTTCTTT. Translated, it gives CASSWDRNTEAFF.

The chain carries TRBV5-4 and TRBJ2-2; D gene ambiguous. CDR1 SGHNT and CDR2 YYREEE come from the germline V gene (reference sequence). CDR3 length: 15 amino acids. Trimming pared 1 base from V and 6 bases from J, leaving 13 bases between. The CDR3 here is CASSLLDVVAGELFF. CDR3 in DNA: TGTGCCAGCAGCTTGCTGGACGTGGTCGCCGGGGAGCTGTTTTTT.

This clone was found once. CDR3 protein: CASGAPRGIGNIQYF. The CDR3 DNA sequence: TGTGCCAGCGGAGCTCCCCGCGGAATCGGGAACATTCAGTACTTC. This rearrangement joins TRBV9 to TRBJ2-4; D is ambiguous. The V gene's germline CDR1 is SGDLS and CDR2 YYNGEE. Between the trimmed V and J ends, which lost 7 bases and 7 bases, there was a span of 21 bases. The CDR3 covers 15 residues.

The V call is TRBV6-5, the J call TRBJ2-5; possible D gene TRBD1, 5 bases. The CDR3 is 14 amino acids. Germline V CDR1 and CDR2: MNHEY, SVGAGI. Trimming removed 6 bases from V and 9 bases from J, with 20 bases in between. The CDR3 region has the DNA TGTGCCAGCAGCCCAGGGCAGGGCGCCGCGCCCCAGTACTTC. Protein sequence: CASSPGQGAAPQYF.

The J gene is TRBJ2-5, the V gene TRBV18; possible D gene TRBD2, 5 bases. Germline loops: CDR1 KGHSH, CDR2 LQKENI. The V gene lost 5 bases and the J gene lost 2 bases, with 9 bases spanning the gap. This CDR3 comprises 13 residues. CDR3 loop: CASSFGEQETQYF. The CDR3 nucleotides are TGTGCCAGCTCATTCGGGGAACAAGAGACCCAGTACTTC.

V is TRBV6-1 and J is TRBJ2-7; no firm D call. There are 12 residues in the CDR3. V shed 6 bases and J shed 2 bases, with 8 bases lying between them. CDR1 and CDR2 from the germline V gene are MNHNS and SASEGT. The CDR3, as DNA: TGTGCCAGCAGCGCGGCCGCCTACGAGCAGTACTTC. This gives the protein CASSAAAYEQYF.

The chain employs TRBV19 and TRBJ2-2, with 9 nucleotides matching TRBD1. Germline assignment: CDR1 LNHDA and CDR2 SQIVND (reference sequence). Trimming cost V 3 bases and J 2 bases; bases outside gene matches: 4. This CDR3 has 16 residues. The CDR3 protein is CASSMWGQGNTGELFF. CDR3 sequence (DNA): TGTGCCAGTAGTATGTGGGGACAGGGCAACACCGGGGAGCTGTTTTTT.

The V gene is TRBV5-6, the J gene TRBJ1-5; D unresolved. Germline lookup yields CDR1 SGHDT and CDR2 YYEEEE. With 1 base removed from V and 1 base from J, the gap between germline ends came to 0 bases. The CDR3 loop spans 12 amino acids. The CDR3 spells CASSLSNQPQHF. CDR3 DNA sequence: TGTGCCAGCAGCTTGAGCAATCAGCCCCAGCATTTT.

In the case of this clone: A far larger clone is just one base off, so this is likely a read error. Other nucleotide sequences from this sample produce the same CDR3. The chain carries TRBV30 and TRBJ1-1; D is possibly TRBD1 (5 bases). The CDR3 contains 13 residues. The germline gives CDR1 GTSNPN, CDR2 SVGIG (reference sequence). The CDR3 sequence: CAWDWNMNTEAFF. CDR3 in DNA: TGCGCCTGGGACTGGAACATGAACACTGAAGCTTTCTTT.

The chain carries TRBV5-1 and TRBJ1-1; a weak D match, TRBD1 (5 bases). The CDR3 has 14 amino acids. V lost 4 bases, J lost 2 bases, and 12 bases lay in between. Germline CDR1 SGHRS, CDR2 YFSETQ. The CDR3 DNA reads TGCGCCAGCAGCAATCAAGGGGTTAACACTGAAGCTTTCTTT. Residues: CASSNQGVNTEAFF.

The J gene is TRBJ1-5, the V gene TRBV28; D not resolved. CDR1 is MDHEN and CDR2 is SYDVKM in the germline V gene. This CDR3 is 18 amino acids long. V shed 5 bases and J shed 3 bases, with 23 bases lying between them. CDR3 sequence: CASSLLAPTREHNQPQHF. As DNA, the CDR3 is TGTGCCAGCAGTCTATTAGCCCCTACCCGGGAGCACAATCAGCCCCAGCATTTT.

The chain has TRBV7-2 and TRBJ1-2; 8 positions match TRBD1. Germline V lookup: CDR1 SGHTA, CDR2 FQGNSA. With 0 bases clipped from V and 5 bases from J, the junction kept 5 bases outside the gene matches. The CDR3 is made up of 15 amino acids. The CDR3, as DNA: TGTGCCAGCAGCTTAGCGGGGGGACAGGAGTATGGCTACACCTTC. Amino acid sequence: CASSLAGGQEYGYTF.

The rearrangement joins TRBV18 to TRBJ1-2; no definite D call. CDR3 length: 17 residues. Germline V gene sequence: CDR1 KGHSH, CDR2 LQKENI. V lost 1 base to trimming and J lost 2 bases, with 17 bases between them. CDR3 nucleotides: TGTGCCAGCTCACCACTCGGAGGTCAGCTTACAAACTATGGCTACACCTTC. Translating gives CASSPLGGQLTNYGYTF.

The CDR3 region is CAAGTGGDEQYF. In DNA, the CDR3 is TGTGCCGCCGGGACAGGGGGCGACGAGCAGTACTTC. This chain joins TRBV7-9 and TRBJ2-7, with 12 bases aligning to TRBD1. Trimming took 11 bases from V and 5 from J; bases not matched to a gene: 4. The CDR3 length is 12 residues. The germline CDR1 and CDR2 sequences are SEHNR and FQNEAQ (reference sequence).

This sequence joins TRBV9 and TRBJ2-2; D is ambiguous. Germline V gene lookup returns CDR1 SGDLS and CDR2 YYNGEE. This CDR3 contains 15 residues. The ends were cut back, 4 bases at V and 3 bases at J, with 13 bases in the middle. CDR3 in amino acids: CASSPGGTDTGELFF. The CDR3 DNA is TGTGCCAGCAGCCCCGGTGGAACGGACACCGGGGAGCTGTTTTTT. The full variable domain, its missing parts supplied by reference TRBV9 and TRBJ2-2, is DSGVTQTPKHLITATGQRVTLRCSPRSGDLSVYWYQQSLDQGLQFLIQYYNGEERAKGNILERFSAQQFPDLHSELNLSSLELGDSALYFCASSPGGTDTGELFFGEGSRLTVL.

This clone was picked up a small number of times. The chain uses TRBV6-5 and TRBJ2-2; D remains ambiguous. With 6 bases removed from V and 6 bases from J, the gap between germline ends came to 17 bases. The CDR3 contains 15 residues. CDR1 and CDR2 (germline): MNHEY, SVGAGI. The CDR3 DNA sequence: TGTGCCAGCAGCCCCTCCCCCGGCTACGCCGGGGAGCTGTTTTTT. It yields the protein CASSPSPGYAGELFF.

This clone showed up just a few times. The V and J genes are TRBV6-1 and TRBJ2-4, with D uncertain. This CDR3 is built from 15 residues. Germline values: CDR1 MNHNS, CDR2 SASEGT. V was clipped by 3 bases and J by 7 bases, with 16 bases between them. CDR3 sequence reads: CASSDFLGRSNIQYF. The CDR3 nucleotides read TGTGCCAGCAGTGATTTTTTAGGCAGGAGTAACATTCAGTACTTC.

This rearrangement joins TRBV7-9 to TRBJ2-7; 7 bases fit TRBD2. Looked up from germline, CDR1 is SEHNR and CDR2 is FQNEAQ (reference sequence). This CDR3 is built from 15 residues. Trimming took 5 bases from V and 3 from J; bases not matched to a gene: 10. The CDR3 protein is CASSVVMAGDYEQYF. CDR3 in DNA: TGTGCCAGCAGCGTGGTTATGGCGGGGGACTACGAGCAGTACTTC.

The table lists this clone with a count of one. A read error likely explains this, since a far larger clone differs by one base. A read error is likely, as this CDR3 ends without the conserved phenylalanine or tryptophan. This chain joins TRBV7-8 and TRBJ2-7; D ambiguous. Germline assignment: CDR1 SGHVS and CDR2 FQNEAQ. The length of the CDR3 is 15 residues. V was shortened by 6 bases and J by 2 bases, with 17 bases between the two germline ends. The CDR3 nucleotides are TGTGCCAGCAGTTTCCTCCGCTACTCACCCTACGAGCAGTACTTA. Translated, it gives CASSFLRYSPYEQYL.

The chain combines TRBV6-6 with TRBJ2-7; 7 bases agree with TRBD1. Per germline, CDR1 MNHNY and CDR2 SVGAGI (reference sequence). This CDR3 region has 15 residues. J lost 2 bases, V lost 0 bases, and 4 bases had no gene match. The CDR3 loop is CASSYSGTDPYEQYF. Written as DNA, the CDR3 is TGTGCCAGCAGTTACTCCGGGACAGACCCCTACGAGCAGTACTTC.

This clone was counted ten times or more. J is TRBJ1-5 and V is TRBV7-8, with D uncertain. CDR1 SGHVS and CDR2 FQNEAQ come from the germline V gene. This CDR3 region has 14 residues. V was cut by 4 bases and J by 2 bases, with 9 bases left in between. The DNA for the CDR3 is TGTGCCAGCAGCTCCTCCGAGGGCAATCAGCCCCAGCATTTT. Protein: CASSSSEGNQPQHF.

The CDR3 here is CASSSGTSGRYTDTQYF. CDR3 nucleotides: TGTGCCAGCAGCTCTGGGACTAGCGGGAGGTACACAGATACGCAGTATTTT. The chain employs TRBV5-6 and TRBJ2-3; 15 nucleotides match TRBD2. The CDR3 runs to 17 residues. The V and J ends lost 3 bases and 2 bases, in that order; junction bases with no gene match: 4. Germline-derived CDR1 and CDR2 are SGHDT and YYEEEE.

This sequence joins TRBV19 and TRBJ2-3; 9 bases line up with TRBD2. The CDR3 spans 16 residues. CDR1 and CDR2 (germline): LNHDA, SQIVND (reference sequence). V lost 5 bases, J lost 2 bases, and 8 bases stayed unmatched. In DNA form, the CDR3 reads TGTGCCAGTAGTTCGTCGACTAGCGGCTTCACAGATACGCAGTATTTT. Protein product: CASSSSTSGFTDTQYF. The variable domain in full, with the rest retrieved from reference TRBV19 and TRBJ2-3, is DGGITQSPKYLFRKEGQNVTLSCEQNLNHDAMYWYRQDPGQGLRLIYYSQIVNDFQKGDIAEGYSVSREKKESFPLTVTSAQKNPTAFYLCASSSSTSGFTDTQYFGPGTRLTVL.